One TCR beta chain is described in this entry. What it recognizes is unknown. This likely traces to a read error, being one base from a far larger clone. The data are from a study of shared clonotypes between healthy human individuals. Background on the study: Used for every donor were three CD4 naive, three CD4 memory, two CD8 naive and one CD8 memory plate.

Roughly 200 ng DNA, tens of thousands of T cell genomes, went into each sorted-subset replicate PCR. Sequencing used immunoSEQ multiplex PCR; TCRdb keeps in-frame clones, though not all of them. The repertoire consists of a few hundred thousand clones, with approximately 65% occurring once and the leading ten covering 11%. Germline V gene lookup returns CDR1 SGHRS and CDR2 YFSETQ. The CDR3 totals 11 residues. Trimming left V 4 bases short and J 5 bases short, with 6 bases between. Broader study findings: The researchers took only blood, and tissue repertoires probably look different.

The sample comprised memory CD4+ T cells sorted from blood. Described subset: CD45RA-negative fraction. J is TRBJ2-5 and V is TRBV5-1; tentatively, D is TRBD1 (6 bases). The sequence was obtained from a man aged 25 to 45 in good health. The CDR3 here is CASSQGETQYF. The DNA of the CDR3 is TGCGCCAGCAGCCAGGGGGAGACCCAGTACTTC.